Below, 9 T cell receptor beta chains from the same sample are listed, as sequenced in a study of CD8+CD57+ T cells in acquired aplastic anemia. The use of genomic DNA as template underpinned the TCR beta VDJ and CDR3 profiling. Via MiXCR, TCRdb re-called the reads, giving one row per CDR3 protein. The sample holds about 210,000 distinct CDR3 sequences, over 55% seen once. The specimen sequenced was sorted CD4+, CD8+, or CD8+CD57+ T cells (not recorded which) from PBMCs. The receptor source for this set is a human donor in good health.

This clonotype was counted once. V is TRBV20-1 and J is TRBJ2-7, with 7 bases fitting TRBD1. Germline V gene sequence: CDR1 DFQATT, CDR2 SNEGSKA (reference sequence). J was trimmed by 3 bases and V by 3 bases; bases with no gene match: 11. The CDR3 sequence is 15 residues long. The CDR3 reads CSARKSGTEIYEQYF. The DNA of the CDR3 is TGCAGTGCTAGGAAGTCCGGGACAGAGATCTACGAGCAGTACTTC.

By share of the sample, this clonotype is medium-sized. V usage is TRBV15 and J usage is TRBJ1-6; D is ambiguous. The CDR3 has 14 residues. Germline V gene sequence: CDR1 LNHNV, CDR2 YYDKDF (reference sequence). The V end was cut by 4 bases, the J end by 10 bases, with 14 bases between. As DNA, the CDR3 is TGTGCCACCAGCACGGTAGGGTTAGCGTCACCCCTCCACTTT. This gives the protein CATSTVGLASPLHF.

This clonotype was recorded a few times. The CDR3 nucleotides are TGTGCCAGCAGTGCCCGACCGGATTCACCCCTCCACTTT. This codes for CASSARPDSPLHF. This rearrangement joins TRBV2 to TRBJ1-6; no reliable D call. Between the trimmed V and J ends, which lost 4 bases and 8 bases, there was a span of 9 bases. The CDR3 has 13 amino acids. CDR1 and CDR2 from the germline V gene are SNHLY and FYNNEI.

DNA of the CDR3: TGTGCCAGTAGTTATGCCGGTATGAACACTGAAGCTTTCTTT. This codes for CASSYAGMNTEAFF. The V and J genes are TRBV19 and TRBJ1-1; no definite D call. CDR1 and CDR2 (germline): LNHDA, SQIVND (reference sequence). The germline V and J ends were trimmed by 5 bases and 0 bases, with 10 bases remaining between them. CDR3 length: 14 residues.

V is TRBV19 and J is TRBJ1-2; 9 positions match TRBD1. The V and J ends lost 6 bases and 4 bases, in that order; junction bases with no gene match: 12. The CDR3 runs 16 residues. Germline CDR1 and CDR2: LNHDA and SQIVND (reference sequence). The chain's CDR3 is CASSSDRDRVPYGYTF. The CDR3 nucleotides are TGTGCCAGTAGCTCTGACCGGGACAGGGTCCCCTATGGCTACACCTTC.

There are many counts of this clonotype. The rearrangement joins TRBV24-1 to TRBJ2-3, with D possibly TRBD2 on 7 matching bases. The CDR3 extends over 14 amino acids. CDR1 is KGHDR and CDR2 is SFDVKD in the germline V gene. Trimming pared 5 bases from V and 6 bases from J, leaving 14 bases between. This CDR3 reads CATSAAGDYDTQYF. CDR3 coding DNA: TGTGCCACCAGTGCGGCAGGGGACTACGATACGCAGTATTTT.

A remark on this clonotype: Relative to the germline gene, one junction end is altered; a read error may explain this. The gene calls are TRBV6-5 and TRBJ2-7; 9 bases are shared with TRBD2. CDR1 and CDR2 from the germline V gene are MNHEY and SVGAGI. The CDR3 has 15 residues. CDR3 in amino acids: CASSESTSGSYDQYF. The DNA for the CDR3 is TGTGCCAGCAGTGAGTCGACTAGCGGATCCTACGATCAGTACTTC.

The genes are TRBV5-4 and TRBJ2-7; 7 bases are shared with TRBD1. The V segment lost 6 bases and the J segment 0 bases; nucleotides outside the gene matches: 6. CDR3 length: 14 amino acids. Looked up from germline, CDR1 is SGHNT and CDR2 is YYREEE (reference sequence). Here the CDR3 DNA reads TGTGCCAGCAACCCGGACAGGAACTCCTACGAGCAGTACTTC. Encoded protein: CASNPDRNSYEQYF.

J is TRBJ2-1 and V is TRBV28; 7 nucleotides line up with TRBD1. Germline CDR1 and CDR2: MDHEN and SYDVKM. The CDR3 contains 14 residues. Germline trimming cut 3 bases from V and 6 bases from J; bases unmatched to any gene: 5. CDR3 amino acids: CASSFRQGFNEQFF. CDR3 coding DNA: TGTGCCAGCAGTTTCCGACAGGGTTTCAATGAGCAGTTCTTC.